The rows below give T cell receptor beta chains drawn from one sample of a study of PD-1 blockade in classical Hodgkin lymphoma. Assay: immunoSEQ multiplex PCR; the TCRdb copy retains only in-frame clones and omits some. In the table there are 40,000 to 50,000 clones, more than 70% of which are singletons. Sequences were derived from peripheral blood mononuclear cells (PBMCs), sampled at baseline. Receptors originate from a human donor with classical Hodgkin lymphoma. The CDR3 runs from the conserved cysteine through the conserved F or W. The order of the fields is J gene, V gene, D gene, clone size, CDR3 protein, CDR3 DNA. D genes are given only for firm matches. Size is omitted from some rows. Given values are once, few, many or a class for expanded clones.

>TRBJ2-3|TRBV5-1|TRBD2|NA
CASSLVLAGGSTDTQYF
TGCGCCAGCAGCTTGGTGTTAGCGGGGGGGAGCACAGATACGCAGTATTTT
>TRBJ2-3|TRBV7-9|TRBD2|NA
CASSKTGGLAGATDTQYF
TGTGCCAGCAGCAAGACAGGGGGACTAGCGGGGGCCACAGATACGCAGTATTTT
>TRBJ2-7|TRBV19|NA|NA
CASSLGLGTYEQYF
TGTGCCAGTAGTCTGGGACTCGGAACCTACGAGCAGTACTTC
>TRBJ1-3|TRBV19|NA|once
CASRGDGQIYF
TGTGCCAGTAGAGGCGACGGACAAATATATTTT
>TRBJ1-2|TRBV5-8|NA|NA
CASSLDGEYYGYTF
TGTGCCAGCAGCTTGGACGGGGAATACTATGGCTACACCTTC
>TRBJ1-2|TRBV29-1|NA|NA
CSVEDPGGYGYTF
TGCAGCGTTGAAGACCCCGGTGGCTATGGCTACACCTTC
>TRBJ2-1|TRBV27|NA|NA
CASSLSEGFAGNEQFF
TGTGCCAGCAGTTTATCCGAGGGCTTCGCGGGGAATGAGCAGTTCTTC
>TRBJ2-7|TRBV5-6|NA|NA
CASSLFGQRYGYEQYF
TGTGCCAGCAGCTTGTTCGGACAGAGGTACGGCTACGAGCAGTACTTC
>TRBJ2-7|TRBV15|NA|NA
CATSWETGQRLF
TGTGCCACCAGCTGGGAGACGGGCCAGCGGCTCTTC
>TRBJ2-5|TRBV7-9|NA|NA
CASSQGESGRLRETQYF
TGTGCCAGCAGCCAAGGAGAGTCGGGACGGCTTAGGGAGACCCAGTACTTC
>TRBJ1-1|TRBV5-1|NA|NA
CASSLDPETNTEAFF
TGCGCCAGCAGCTTGGACCCTGAAACGAACACTGAAGCTTTCTTT
>TRBJ2-5|TRBV10-3|TRBD2|NA
CAISTALGRGMAQETQYF
TGTGCCATCAGCACCGCCCTTGGGCGGGGGATGGCGCAGGAGACCCAGTACTTC
>TRBJ2-2|TRBV21-1|NA|once
CASSKAEKNTGELFF
TGTGCCAGCAGCAAAGCAGAAAAGAACACCGGGGAGCTGTTTTTT